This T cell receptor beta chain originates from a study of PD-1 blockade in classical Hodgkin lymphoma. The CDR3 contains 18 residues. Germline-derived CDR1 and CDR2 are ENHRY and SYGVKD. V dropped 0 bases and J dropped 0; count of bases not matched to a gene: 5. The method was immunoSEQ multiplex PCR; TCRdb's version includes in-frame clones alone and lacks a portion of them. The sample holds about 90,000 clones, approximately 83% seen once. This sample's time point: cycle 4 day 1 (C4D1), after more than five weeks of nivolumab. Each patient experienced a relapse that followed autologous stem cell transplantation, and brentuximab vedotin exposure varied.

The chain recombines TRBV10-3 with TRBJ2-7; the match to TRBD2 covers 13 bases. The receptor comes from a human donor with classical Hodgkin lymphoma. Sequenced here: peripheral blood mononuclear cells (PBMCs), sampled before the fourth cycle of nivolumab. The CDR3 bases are TGTGCCATCAGTGAGTCTCCGGGACTAGCGGGATTCTCCTACGAGCAGTACTTC. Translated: CAISESPGLAGFSYEQYF.